The entry below gives a single T cell receptor (beta chain) sequence along with its context. Its antigen is undetermined. The data derive from a study of graft-versus-host responses after intestinal transplantation. Study-level information: Induction with anti-thymocyte globulin, then tacrolimus and steroids for roughly three years, was given to all recipients.

Generated by immunoSEQ multiplex PCR, the TCRdb table keeps only in-frame clones and is missing some. The table includes around 100,000 clones, 93% detected once. V was clipped by 4 bases and J by 0 bases, with 10 bases between them. The CDR3 runs 15 residues. Germline V lookup: CDR1 SNHLY, CDR2 FYNNEI. Points from the study as a whole: Early post-transplant declines in HvG were associated with peak levels of circulating GvH clones. The recipient marrow held GvH clones, and some of them showed up first in ileum or blood. Within allografts, high graft-versus-host to host-versus-graft clonal ratios were seen among patients with graft-donor T cell macrochimerism.

The source is a human donor who received an intestinal transplant. The chain combines TRBV2 with TRBJ1-5; D gene unclear. Source: unstimulated CD8+ T cells sorted from spleen or lymph node cells, taken before intestinal transplant. The CDR3 here is CASSVGTYSNQPQHF. CDR3 DNA sequence: TGTGCCAGCAGTGTGGGCACCTATAGCAATCAGCCCCAGCATTTT.